The 22 T cell receptor beta chains below all came from one sample that was sequenced in a study of blood T cell repertoires in COVID-19. Produced via immunoSEQ multiplex PCR; TCRdb's table is partial and in-frame only. Among 250,000 to 350,000 clones listed, 84% were seen once. The specimen sequenced was peripheral blood. The receptors shown here come from a human donor with COVID-19, enrolled during active disease. The donor label of this sample is uncertain.

This clone has more than one count but fewer than ten. The genes are TRBV5-1 and TRBJ2-5; 8 bases match TRBD1. V lost 4 bases and J lost 5; bases outside the gene matches: 7. The germline V gene encodes CDR1 SGHRS and CDR2 YFSETQ. This CDR3 has 14 amino acids. The CDR3 DNA reads TGCGCCAGCAGCCACGGACAGGGAAGGGAGACCCAGTACTTC. Translating it yields CASSHGQGRETQYF.

The V and J genes are TRBV5-1 and TRBJ2-1; D is possibly TRBD2 (6 bases). V lost 7 bases and J 7 bases, leaving 18 bases between the germline ends. The CDR3 totals 14 residues. CDR1 SGHRS and CDR2 YFSETQ come from the germline V gene. The CDR3 region has the DNA TGCGCCAGCTGGGATGGAGGGTTAGGGAATGAGCAGTTCTTC. Its protein is CASWDGGLGNEQFF.

This chain uses TRBV28 with TRBJ2-1; 10 bases line up with TRBD2. This CDR3 spans 14 amino acids. The J segment lost 7 bases and the V segment lost 7 bases, leaving 7 bases of the junction unmatched. Looked up from germline, CDR1 is MDHEN and CDR2 is SYDVKM. The CDR3 DNA reads as TGTGCCAGCAAACCTAGCGGGAGAAGTAATGAGCAGTTCTTC. It specifies CASKPSGRSNEQFF.

V gene TRBV28 combines with J gene TRBJ1-1; D unclear. From germline, CDR1 is MDHEN and CDR2 SYDVKM. This CDR3 has 13 residues. With 2 bases removed from V and 1 base from J, the gap between germline ends came to 5 bases. The CDR3 reads CASSLMANTEAFF. The CDR3 bases are TGTGCCAGCAGTTTAATGGCGAACACTGAAGCTTTCTTT.

In this sample, this clone turned up a few times. V usage is TRBV24-1 and J usage is TRBJ2-5; D is possibly TRBD2 (7 bases). CDR3 length: 17 amino acids. Germline loops: CDR1 KGHDR, CDR2 SFDVKD. V lost 4 bases and J 5 bases, leaving 22 bases between the germline ends. CDR3 sequence reads: CATSDRASRGARETQYF. The CDR3 DNA is TGTGCCACCAGTGACCGGGCTTCTCGGGGGGCGCGGGAGACCCAGTACTTC.

The chain links TRBV3-1 (or the pseudogene TRBV3-2) to TRBJ2-7, with TRBD2 identical over 8 bases. Germline CDR1 reads LGHDT; CDR2 reads YNNKEL (reference sequence). The length of the CDR3 is 14 residues. Trimming cost V 4 bases and J 6 bases; bases outside gene matches: 8. CDR3 in DNA: TGTGCCAGCAGCCTGGGACGGGAGGGTCTCGAGCAGTACTTC. Protein product: CASSLGREGLEQYF.

CDR3 loop: CASCSGSSYNEQFF. Written as DNA, the CDR3 is TGTGCCAGTTGTAGCGGGAGCTCCTACAATGAGCAGTTCTTC. The J gene is TRBJ2-1, the V gene TRBV6-5, with 9 bases aligning to TRBD2. Germline V gene sequence: CDR1 MNHEY, CDR2 SVGAGI. The CDR3 has 14 residues. V lost 9 bases, J lost 0 bases, and 3 bases stayed unmatched.

Remarks on this clone: This may stem from a read error, because a much larger clone lies one nucleotide away. The chain has TRBV11-2 and TRBJ1-1; D possibly corresponds to TRBD1 (6 bases). Trimming pared 5 bases from V and 1 base from J, leaving 8 bases between. The CDR3 contains 13 residues. The V gene's germline CDR1 is SGHAT and CDR2 FQNNGV. This chain's CDR3 is CASSQDRNTEAFF. The CDR3 DNA reads TGTGCCAGCAGCCAGGACAGGAACACTGAAGCTTTCTTT.

The chain is built from TRBV4-1 and TRBJ1-5; D might be TRBD1 (5 bases). The CDR3 is 15 amino acids. Trimming shortened V by 1 base and J by 5 bases, and 12 bases separated the two germline ends. From germline, CDR1 is MGHRA and CDR2 YSYEKL. This CDR3 reads CASSQVPGGDQPQHF. CDR3 DNA sequence: TGCGCCAGCAGCCAAGTCCCGGGGGGGGATCAGCCCCAGCATTTT.

This chain uses TRBV3-1 (or the pseudogene TRBV3-2) with TRBJ1-4; 7 nucleotides line up with TRBD1. This CDR3 comprises 16 residues. Per germline, CDR1 LGHDT and CDR2 YNNKEL (reference sequence). J gave up 5 bases and V 0 bases, and 6 bases lay outside the gene matches. CDR3 nucleotides: TGTGCCAGCAGCCAAGATCTGGGGACAGAGAATGAAAAACTGTTTTTT. This codes for CASSQDLGTENEKLFF.

The chain has TRBV7-6 and TRBJ2-7, with a tentative D call TRBD2 (6 bases). This CDR3 is built from 15 residues. Germline values: CDR1 SGHVS, CDR2 FNYEAQ. V lost 5 bases, J lost 2 bases, and 16 bases lay in between. In DNA form, the CDR3 reads TGTGCCAGCAGCCGTGACGGGGGAAGACCCTACGAGCAGTACTTC. It yields the protein CASSRDGGRPYEQYF.

This clone was seen a few times. The chain joins TRBV28 to TRBJ1-2; TRBD1 matches 7 bases. Germline trimming cut 4 bases from V and 8 bases from J; bases unmatched to any gene: 7. CDR3 length: 13 residues. CDR1 and CDR2 (germline): MDHEN, SYDVKM. The CDR3 protein is CASSSPTGIGYTF. The CDR3 region has the DNA TGTGCCAGCAGTTCCCCGACAGGGATCGGCTACACCTTC.

J is TRBJ2-2 and V is TRBV5-1, with D hard to call. This CDR3 has 16 residues. V lost 4 bases and J 0 bases, leaving 13 bases between the germline ends. Germline loops: CDR1 SGHRS, CDR2 YFSETQ. The CDR3 sequence: CASSLLESANTGELFF. The CDR3 region has the DNA TGCGCCAGCAGCCTCCTGGAAAGCGCGAACACCGGGGAGCTGTTTTTT.

The rearrangement uses TRBV28 and TRBJ1-5; 10 nucleotides agree with TRBD1. The CDR3 is made up of 15 amino acids. CDR1 and CDR2 from the germline V gene are MDHEN and SYDVKM. V was pared by 5 bases and J by 8 bases, with 9 bases of the junction left unmatched. The CDR3 DNA reads as TGTGCCAGCAGTCCAGGGACAGGGGCCCCGGAGCCCCAGCATTTT. This translates into CASSPGTGAPEPQHF.

The J gene is TRBJ2-1, the V gene TRBV2, with 9 nucleotides matching TRBD1. The germline V gene has CDR1 SNHLY and CDR2 FYNNEI. CDR3 length: 14 amino acids. Trimming at V came to 5 bases and at J to 3 bases, leaving 2 bases not matched to a gene. The CDR3 spells CASSRQGDYNEQFF. The CDR3 DNA sequence: TGTGCCAGCAGTAGACAGGGGGACTACAATGAGCAGTTCTTC.

The V and J genes are TRBV1 and TRBJ2-7; the table's D call of TRBD2 was not tested on the DNA. TRBV1 is termed a pseudogene. The CDR3 totals 12 residues. This CDR3 reads CTTEASGGEQYF. The CDR3 coding sequence is TGCACGACCGAAGCTAGCGGGGGCGAGCAGTACTTC.

This sequence joins TRBV3-1 (or the pseudogene TRBV3-2) and TRBJ2-7; TRBD2 agrees at 9 bases. The germline gives CDR1 LGHDT, CDR2 YNNKEL (reference sequence). CDR3 size: 16 residues. Trimming cost V 2 bases and J 1 base; bases outside gene matches: 6. CDR3 amino acids: CASSQLLAGGSYEQYF. In DNA form, the CDR3 reads TGTGCCAGCAGCCAACTACTAGCGGGTGGTTCCTACGAGCAGTACTTC.

The J gene is TRBJ1-1, the V gene TRBV19; the D gene is possibly TRBD1 (5 bases). Germline V gene lookup returns CDR1 LNHDA and CDR2 SQIVND (reference sequence). V lost 3 bases, J lost 9 bases, and 14 bases lay in between. The CDR3 is made up of 13 amino acids. CDR3 DNA sequence: TGTGCCAGTAGTATTGGGGGAGGTCCCAAAGCTTTCTTT. It codes for CASSIGGGPKAFF.

This rearrangement joins TRBV10-3 to TRBJ2-1; 11 bases fit TRBD2. The germline CDR1 and CDR2 sequences are ENHRY and SYGVKD. Trimming removed 8 bases from V and 2 bases from J; junction bases left unmatched: 5. The CDR3 is made up of 15 amino acids. The CDR3 spells CAIEDSGRAYNEQFF. DNA for the CDR3: TGTGCCATCGAGGATAGCGGGAGGGCCTACAATGAGCAGTTCTTC.

This sequence joins TRBV6-5 and TRBJ2-1, with 12 nucleotides matching TRBD2. The length of the CDR3 is 14 residues. Germline V gene sequence: CDR1 MNHEY, CDR2 SVGAGI. V lost 6 bases and J lost 9; bases outside the gene matches: 6. This CDR3 is CASRPGLAGTEQFF. The CDR3 bases are TGTGCCAGCAGGCCCGGACTAGCGGGAACTGAGCAGTTCTTC.

The genes are TRBV13 and TRBJ2-7; weak D call: TRBD2 (5 bases). The CDR3 totals 18 residues. V lost 0 bases and J 2 bases, leaving 20 bases between the germline ends. Germline CDR1 and CDR2: PRHDT and FYEKMQ (reference sequence). The CDR3 spells CASSLGAGGRLSPYEQYF. The CDR3 DNA reads as TGTGCCAGCAGCTTAGGCGCCGGAGGCAGGCTCTCCCCCTACGAGCAGTACTTC. Looking up the rest from reference TRBV13 and TRBJ2-7 gives the full variable domain: AAGVIQSPRHLIKEKRETATLKCYPIPRHDTVYWYQQGPGQDPQFLISFYEKMQSDKGSIPDRFSAQQFSDYHSELNMSSLELGDSALYFCASSLGAGGRLSPYEQYFGPGTRLTVT.

This clone turned up a few times. This rearrangement joins TRBV11-2 to TRBJ2-2; 8 nucleotides agree with TRBD1. The CDR3 length is 15 residues. Germline values: CDR1 SGHAT, CDR2 FQNNGV. The trim removed 4 bases at V and 5 bases at J, leaving 6 bases unmatched. The CDR3 protein is CASSSQGAQTGELFF. The DNA for the CDR3 is TGTGCCAGCAGCTCTCAGGGGGCGCAAACCGGGGAGCTGTTTTTT.